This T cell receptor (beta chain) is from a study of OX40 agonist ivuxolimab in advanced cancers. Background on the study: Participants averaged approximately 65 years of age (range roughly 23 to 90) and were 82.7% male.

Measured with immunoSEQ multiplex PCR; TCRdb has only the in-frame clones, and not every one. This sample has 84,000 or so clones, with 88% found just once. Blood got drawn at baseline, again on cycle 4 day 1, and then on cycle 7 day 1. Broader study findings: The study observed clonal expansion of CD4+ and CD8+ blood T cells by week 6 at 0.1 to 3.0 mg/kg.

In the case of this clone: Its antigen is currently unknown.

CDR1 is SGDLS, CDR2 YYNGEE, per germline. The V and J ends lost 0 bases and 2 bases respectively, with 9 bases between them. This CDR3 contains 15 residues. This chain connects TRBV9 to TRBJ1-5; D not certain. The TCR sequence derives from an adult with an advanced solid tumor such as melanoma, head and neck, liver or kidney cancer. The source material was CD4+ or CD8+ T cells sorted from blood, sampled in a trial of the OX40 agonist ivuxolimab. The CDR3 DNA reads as TGTGCCAGCAGCGTAGGAGAAACGGGCAATCAGCCCCAGCATTTT. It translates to CASSVGETGNQPQHF.